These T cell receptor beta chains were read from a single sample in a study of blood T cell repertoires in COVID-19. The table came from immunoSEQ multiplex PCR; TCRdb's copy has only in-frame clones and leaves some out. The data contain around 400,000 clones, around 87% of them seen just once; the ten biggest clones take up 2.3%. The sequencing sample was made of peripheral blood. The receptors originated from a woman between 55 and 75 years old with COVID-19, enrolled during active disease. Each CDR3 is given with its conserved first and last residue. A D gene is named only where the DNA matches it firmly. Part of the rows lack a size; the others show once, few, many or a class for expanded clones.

cdr3_nt: TGTGCCAGCAGTGAAGAGTTCGGGACAGGGCTGGGGAGAGACACCGGGGAGCTGTTTTTT
cdr3_aa: CASSEEFGTGLGRDTGELFF
clone_size: once
j_call: TRBJ2-2
d_call: TRBD1
v_call: TRBV2

cdr3_nt: TGTGCCAGCAGCTTAAACGCAGGGGGCGCGCCTCAGCCCCAGCATTTT
cdr3_aa: CASSLNAGGAPQPQHF
clone_size: .
j_call: TRBJ1-5
d_call: TRBD1
v_call: TRBV7-3

cdr3_nt: TGTGCCAGCTCACCTCCAGGCAGGGTGGCCTCTGGAAACACCATATATTTT
cdr3_aa: CASSPPGRVASGNTIYF
clone_size: .
j_call: TRBJ1-3
d_call: .
v_call: TRBV18

cdr3_nt: TGTGCCAGCAGCTACAGCCGGGACAGGGCAGGTTCACCCCTCCACTTT
cdr3_aa: CASSYSRDRAGSPLHF
clone_size: .
j_call: TRBJ1-6
d_call: TRBD1
v_call: TRBV6-5

cdr3_nt: TGCGCCAGCAGAATTCAGGCTAGCGGGGGTTACGAGCAGTACTTC
cdr3_aa: CASRIQASGGYEQYF
clone_size: .
j_call: TRBJ2-7
d_call: TRBD2
v_call: TRBV5-1

cdr3_nt: TGTGCCAGCAGCCTTAGCGGGGCGACCTACGAGCAGTACTTC
cdr3_aa: CASSLSGATYEQYF
clone_size: few
j_call: TRBJ2-7
d_call: TRBD2
v_call: TRBV3-1/TRBV3-2

cdr3_nt: TGTGCCAGCAGTCAGGACAGGGGATCCATTAGCAATCAGCCCCAGCATTTT
cdr3_aa: CASSQDRGSISNQPQHF
clone_size: few
j_call: TRBJ1-5
d_call: TRBD1
v_call: TRBV5-6

cdr3_nt: TGTGCCAGCAGTCCGAACTACTTTCGCATACAGGGGGCTGGGACCGGGGAGCTGTTTTTT
cdr3_aa: CASSPNYFRIQGAGTGELFF
clone_size: .
j_call: TRBJ2-2
d_call: TRBD1
v_call: TRBV27

cdr3_nt: TGTGCCAGCAGTTACTCGAACAGGGGGACGTACGAGCAGTACTTC
cdr3_aa: CASSYSNRGTYEQYF
clone_size: .
j_call: TRBJ2-7
d_call: TRBD1
v_call: TRBV6-5

cdr3_nt: TGTGCCTGGAGTGTAATCCAGGAGACCCAGTACTTC
cdr3_aa: CAWSVIQETQYF
clone_size: .
j_call: TRBJ2-5
d_call: .
v_call: TRBV30

cdr3_nt: TGTGCCAGCAGCCCGACTACAGGGTACCAAGAGACCCAGTACTTC
cdr3_aa: CASSPTTGYQETQYF
clone_size: once
j_call: TRBJ2-5
d_call: .
v_call: TRBV11-3

cdr3_nt: TGTGCCAGCAGCTTAGTGGCGGGGCTCTACAATGAGCAGTTCTTC
cdr3_aa: CASSLVAGLYNEQFF
clone_size: .
j_call: TRBJ2-1
d_call: .
v_call: TRBV7-2

cdr3_nt: TGTGCCAGCAGCGCCCGGGACAGCTATGGCTACACCTTC
cdr3_aa: CASSARDSYGYTF
clone_size: once
j_call: TRBJ1-2
d_call: TRBD1
v_call: TRBV7-9

cdr3_nt: TGTGCCAGCAGCGTAAGCGGGGGGCCCGATGCGCAGTATTTT
cdr3_aa: CASSVSGGPDAQYF
clone_size: .
j_call: TRBJ2-3
d_call: TRBD2
v_call: TRBV9

cdr3_nt: TGTGCCAGCAGTTACTCGGGGGGAGGCTACACCTTC
cdr3_aa: CASSYSGGGYTF
clone_size: .
j_call: TRBJ1-2
d_call: .
v_call: TRBV6-5

cdr3_nt: TGTGCCTGGAGTGTACAGGGGGCGAACACTGAAGCTTTCTTT
cdr3_aa: CAWSVQGANTEAFF
clone_size: .
j_call: TRBJ1-1
d_call: TRBD1
v_call: TRBV30

cdr3_nt: TGTGCCAGCAGCTCCCACAATACATCAGATACGCAGTATTTT
cdr3_aa: CASSSHNTSDTQYF
clone_size: once
j_call: TRBJ2-3
d_call: .
v_call: TRBV11-3

cdr3_nt: TGTGCCAGCAGCCTGGGACTTCCAGATACGCAGTATTTT
cdr3_aa: CASSLGLPDTQYF
clone_size: .
j_call: TRBJ2-3
d_call: .
v_call: TRBV3-1/TRBV3-2

cdr3_nt: TGTGCCAGCAGCTTTCGGGGGGAAGAGACCCAGTACTTC
cdr3_aa: CASSFRGEETQYF
clone_size: .
j_call: TRBJ2-5
d_call: TRBD2
v_call: TRBV5-4

cdr3_nt: TGTGCCAGCAGCGTAGGAGCAGAGGGCCGAAACACCATATATTTT
cdr3_aa: CASSVGAEGRNTIYF
clone_size: .
j_call: TRBJ1-3
d_call: .
v_call: TRBV9

cdr3_nt: TGTGCCAGCAGGGCCGGACTAGCGGGGGTATCGTCCCCAGATACGCAGTATTTT
cdr3_aa: CASRAGLAGVSSPDTQYF
clone_size: .
j_call: TRBJ2-3
d_call: TRBD2
v_call: TRBV2

cdr3_nt: TGTGCCTCCAGCAGAGCGGGGGGGCGTCGCAATGAGCAGTTCTTC
cdr3_aa: CASSRAGGRRNEQFF
clone_size: once
j_call: TRBJ2-1
d_call: TRBD2
v_call: TRBV7-6

cdr3_nt: TGCGCCAGCAGCTTGGGACAGGGGGCATTCAACTATGGCTACACCTTC
cdr3_aa: CASSLGQGAFNYGYTF
clone_size: .
j_call: TRBJ1-2
d_call: TRBD1
v_call: TRBV5-1

cdr3_nt: TGTGCCAGCAGAAGACAATCTGGGGCCAACGTCCTGACTTTC
cdr3_aa: CASRRQSGANVLTF
clone_size: .
j_call: TRBJ2-6
d_call: .
v_call: TRBV6-5

cdr3_nt: TGTGCCTGGTCCAGAGGGGCTAGCGGGGGCCCTTCTAATGAGCAGTTCTTC
cdr3_aa: CAWSRGASGGPSNEQFF
clone_size: .
j_call: TRBJ2-1
d_call: TRBD2
v_call: TRBV30

cdr3_nt: TGCGCCAGCAGCAGACAAGCCGGGACAGCAGAAGAGACCCAGTACTTC
cdr3_aa: CASSRQAGTAEETQYF
clone_size: .
j_call: TRBJ2-5
d_call: TRBD1
v_call: TRBV5-1

cdr3_nt: TGCGCCAGCAGTCCACTAGCTATTTACAATGAGCAGTTCTTC
cdr3_aa: CASSPLAIYNEQFF
clone_size: .
j_call: TRBJ2-1
d_call: .
v_call: TRBV23-1

cdr3_nt: TGCGCCAGCAGTGAGACGGTGGGGAGGGAAGCGCAGTTCTTC
cdr3_aa: CASSETVGREAQFF
clone_size: .
j_call: TRBJ2-1
d_call: TRBD2
v_call: TRBV10-2

cdr3_nt: TGTGCCAGTTTACTAGGGACAGCCGATCGGGGCTACACCTTC
cdr3_aa: CASLLGTADRGYTF
clone_size: .
j_call: TRBJ1-2
d_call: TRBD1
v_call: TRBV6-5

cdr3_nt: TGCGCCAGCAGCCCGTCAGATAACACAGATACGCAGTATTTT
cdr3_aa: CASSPSDNTDTQYF
clone_size: .
j_call: TRBJ2-3
d_call: .
v_call: TRBV5-1

cdr3_nt: TGTGCTAGTGGTCGGGACAGGGGGGCAGATACGCAGTATTTT
cdr3_aa: CASGRDRGADTQYF
clone_size: .
j_call: TRBJ2-3
d_call: TRBD1
v_call: TRBV12-5

cdr3_nt: TGTGCCAGCTCACTTTGGCCAGGGGGCAACCAGCCCCAGCATTTT
cdr3_aa: CASSLWPGGNQPQHF
clone_size: .
j_call: TRBJ1-5
d_call: TRBD1
v_call: TRBV18

cdr3_nt: TGCGCCAGCAGCTTGGTAATAGCAAGCACAGATACGCAGTATTTT
cdr3_aa: CASSLVIASTDTQYF
clone_size: .
j_call: TRBJ2-3
d_call: .
v_call: TRBV5-1

cdr3_nt: TGCGCCAGCAGCTTGGTTCCGGGACAGGGGACAGATACGCAGTATTTT
cdr3_aa: CASSLVPGQGTDTQYF
clone_size: .
j_call: TRBJ2-3
d_call: TRBD1
v_call: TRBV5-1

cdr3_nt: TGTGCCAGCAGCTTAGCGAGCCTAGCGCTCACCGGGGAGCTGTTTTTT
cdr3_aa: CASSLASLALTGELFF
clone_size: many
j_call: TRBJ2-2
d_call: .
v_call: TRBV7-8

cdr3_nt: TGTGCCAGCAGTTCAACCGGGACAGCGAACACTGAAGCTTTCTTT
cdr3_aa: CASSSTGTANTEAFF
clone_size: .
j_call: TRBJ1-1
d_call: TRBD1
v_call: TRBV28

cdr3_nt: TGTGCCAGCAGCCGTCGTGCCTACGAGCAGTACTTC
cdr3_aa: CASSRRAYEQYF
clone_size: .
j_call: TRBJ2-7
d_call: .
v_call: TRBV4-2